This TCR beta chain was captured by sequencing in a study of blood T cell repertoires in COVID-19. The overall study: Sources were T cells, B-cell-depleted T cells, or PBMCs; the material itself was cDNA or gDNA.

Clones were read by immunoSEQ multiplex PCR, and TCRdb kept only the in-frame ones, dropping some. The table records 150,000 to 200,000 clones, less than 90% of them present only once. The CDR3 consists of 14 residues. V shed 7 bases and J shed 4 bases, with 13 bases lying between them. Germline V gene data show CDR1 as SEHNR and CDR2 as FQNEAQ (reference sequence). This chain uses TRBV7-9 with TRBJ1-4; D is uncertain. This receptor was identified in a woman in her 30s who had been exposed to COVID-19. Sequenced sample: PBMCs or T cells enriched from blood (not recorded which). The CDR3 reads CASTIAENNEKLFF. For the CDR3, the DNA is TGTGCCAGCACCATCGCGGAGAATAATGAAAAACTGTTTTTT.